This T cell receptor (beta chain) comes out of a study of cytomegalovirus exposure and HLA in healthy donors. Overall study results and limits: In a later analysis, DRB1 alleles had the most associated TCRs; HLA-C alleles the fewest.

A note on this clone: Its antigen is currently unknown.

Researchers ran the PCR with 60 Vbeta and 13 Jbeta primers. In the source study's methods: Approximately 80 million unique TCR beta chains, approximately 11 million of them shared, were counted by a later analysis. Sequencing used immunoSEQ multiplex PCR; TCRdb keeps in-frame clones, though not all of them. V and J calls and clone size are given by that table; D and trimming were obtained from the DNA. This table has around 210,000 clones, about 85% appearing once. V trimming: 4 bases; J trimming: 3 bases; junction bases outside the gene matches: 7. CDR1 SGHRS and CDR2 YFSETQ come from the germline V gene. This CDR3 spans 14 amino acids.

The TCR comes from a girl aged 2 to 9 in good health and CMV-seronegative. The rearrangement links TRBV5-1 to TRBJ2-7; 7 positions match TRBD1. Sequenced sample: PBMCs. The CDR3 is CASSTPGQHYEQYF. The CDR3 DNA is TGCGCCAGCAGCACGCCGGGACAGCACTACGAGCAGTACTTC.